These 17 T cell receptor beta chains came from one sample sequenced in a study of T cell responses to AZD1222 COVID-19 vaccine (dated by TCRdb to the early 2020s). The method was the immunoSEQ multiplex PCR assay. TCRdb limited this immuneACCESS table to in-frame rearrangements with V and J called. A share of clones is missing; checked studies link under half to unresolved V genes, and the rest is unexplained. Across this sample there are roughly 82,000 clones, with approximately 84% seen only once. Jointly, the top ten make up around 13% of the sample. Per the publication, the time point label means: baseline before first vaccination. Sequencing used peripheral blood, obtained on day 0 of AZD1222 vaccination. These receptors were collected from an adult in good health.

The chain carries TRBV7-2 and TRBJ2-2; no clear D. From germline, CDR1 is SGHTA and CDR2 FQGNSA. The CDR3 sequence is 14 residues long. The V end lost 5 bases, the J end lost 2 bases, and 9 bases lay between the germline ends. CDR3: CASSLLTNTGELFF. The CDR3 DNA is TGTGCCAGCAGCCTCTTAACAAACACCGGGGAGCTGTTTTTT. Combining the CDR3 with reference TRBV7-2 and TRBJ2-2 gives the whole variable domain GAGVSQSPSNKVTEKGKDVELRCDPISGHTALYWYRQSLGQGLEFLIYFQGNSAPDKSGLPSDRFSAERTGGSVSTLTIQRTQQEDSAVYLCASSLLTNTGELFFGEGSRLTVL.

This chain links TRBV5-1 with TRBJ1-5; D call uncertain. The V gene's germline CDR1 is SGHRS and CDR2 YFSETQ. There are 14 residues in the CDR3. V was pared by 2 bases and J by 1 base, with 7 bases between. The CDR3 sequence: CASSLTGSNQPQHF. The CDR3 DNA follows: TGCGCCAGCAGCTTAACCGGGAGCAATCAGCCCCAGCATTTT.

This clone came up a few times. The CDR3 region is CASSQSRQGGNSPLHF. The CDR3 region has the DNA TGTGCCAGCAGCCAATCGCGGCAGGGGGGTAATTCACCCCTCCACTTT. The chain uses TRBV16 and TRBJ1-6; TRBD1 agrees at 7 bases. The length of the CDR3 is 16 residues. J lost 6 bases, V lost 0 bases, and 5 bases had no gene match. Germline V lookup: CDR1 KGHSY, CDR2 FQNENV.

Comments on this clone: The junction shows a germline mismatch at one end, possibly a read error. The chain uses TRBV7-7 and TRBJ2-3; TRBD2 aligns across 10 bases. The germline V gene encodes CDR1 SSHAT and CDR2 FNYEAQ (reference sequence). The CDR3 length is 16 residues. The CDR3 here is CASSFLAGEPTDTQYF. The CDR3 bases are TGTGCTAGCAGCTTCCTAGCGGGGGAGCCCACAGATACGCAGTATTTT.

V usage is TRBV11-3 and J usage is TRBJ2-7, with TRBD2 as a possible D gene (5 bases). Germline V lookup: CDR1 SGHNT, CDR2 YENEEA. The CDR3 consists of 13 residues. V was shortened by 5 bases and J by 12 bases, with 20 bases between the two germline ends. As DNA, the CDR3 is TGTGCCAGCAGCCCGAGCCTCGGGAAGCGGACGTACTTC. This gives the protein CASSPSLGKRTYF.

The chain couples TRBV3-1 (or the pseudogene TRBV3-2) to TRBJ1-5, with D unclear. The CDR3 has 16 amino acids. The germline V and J ends were trimmed by 0 bases and 6 bases, with 15 bases remaining between them. From germline, CDR1 is LGHDT and CDR2 YNNKEL (reference sequence). Here the CDR3 reads CASSQEWPQSGQPQHF. In nucleotides, the CDR3 is TGTGCCAGCAGCCAAGAGTGGCCCCAAAGCGGTCAGCCCCAGCATTTT.

This chain links TRBV29-1 with TRBJ1-2; D remains unclear. Trimming pared 7 bases from V and 6 bases from J, leaving 15 bases between. Germline values: CDR1 SQVTM, CDR2 ANQGSEA. This CDR3 has 12 residues. The CDR3 bases are TGCAGCGCCGAAGCGGGTGGGCATGGCTACACCTTC. Protein: CSAEAGGHGYTF.

This clone has only one observation. V and J are TRBV5-6 and TRBJ1-2; 7 bases match TRBD1. The J segment lost 4 bases and the V segment lost 3 bases, leaving 3 bases of the junction unmatched. Germline assignment: CDR1 SGHDT and CDR2 YYEEEE. This CDR3 comprises 13 residues. The CDR3 sequence is CASSSGQLYGYTF. The CDR3 bases are TGTGCCAGCAGCTCGGGACAGCTCTATGGCTACACCTTC.

The chain joins TRBV10-3 to TRBJ2-5; D remains ambiguous. Germline CDR1 and CDR2: ENHRY and SYGVKD. V was pared by 4 bases and J by 5 bases, with 11 bases between. This CDR3 is built from 13 residues. The CDR3 region has the DNA TGTGCCATCAGTGGAGAAGGCCCGGAGACCCAGTACTTC. Translation gives CAISGEGPETQYF.

This chain connects TRBV4-2 to TRBJ2-7; either TRBD1 or TRBD2 may supply D (6 bases each). The V and J ends lost 0 bases and 3 bases respectively, with 15 bases between them. The germline gives CDR1 LGHNA, CDR2 YNFKEQ. There are 16 residues in the CDR3. The CDR3 reads CASSQDRGAGSYEQYF. The CDR3, as DNA: TGTGCCAGCAGCCAAGATAGGGGGGCAGGAAGCTACGAGCAGTACTTC.

The V gene is TRBV5-1, the J gene TRBJ1-3; no firm D call. CDR1 and CDR2 (germline): SGHRS, YFSETQ. Trimming shortened V by 0 bases and J by 0 bases, and 7 bases separated the two germline ends. The CDR3 has 15 amino acids. The CDR3 loop reads CASSLARSSGNTIYF. The CDR3 coding sequence is TGCGCCAGCAGCTTGGCTCGGAGCTCTGGAAACACCATATATTTT.

The rearrangement links TRBV2 to TRBJ1-5, with D unclear. CDR3 length: 13 amino acids. The V and J ends lost 3 bases and 6 bases respectively, with 9 bases between them. CDR1 SNHLY and CDR2 FYNNEI come from the germline V gene. The DNA of the CDR3 is TGTGCCAGCAGTGATGTGGGCCGTCAGCCCCAGCATTTT. This translates into CASSDVGRQPQHF.

This clone was seen a handful of times. This chain uses TRBV7-9 with TRBJ2-7; 9 bases map to TRBD1. The V segment lost 5 bases and the J segment 4 bases; nucleotides outside the gene matches: 6. CDR3 length: 14 amino acids. Per germline, CDR1 SEHNR and CDR2 FQNEAQ (reference sequence). CDR3 sequence reads: CASSPRDREYEQYF. CDR3 nucleotides: TGTGCCAGCAGCCCCCGGGACAGGGAGTACGAGCAGTACTTC.

The J gene is TRBJ1-5, the V gene TRBV7-2; D may be TRBD1 (6 bases). This CDR3 has 15 amino acids. Germline assignment: CDR1 SGHTA and CDR2 FQGNSA. V shed 5 bases and J shed 4 bases, with 15 bases lying between them. The CDR3 here is CASSDGGHPNQPQHF. In nucleotides, the CDR3 is TGTGCCAGCAGCGACGGGGGACATCCTAATCAGCCCCAGCATTTT.

The chain is built from TRBV28 and TRBJ2-7; D ambiguous. Per the germline V gene, CDR1 is MDHEN and CDR2 is SYDVKM. Trimming left V 7 bases short and J 2 bases short, with 9 bases between. The CDR3 is made up of 12 amino acids. The CDR3 protein is CASMTGTYEQYF. The CDR3 nucleotides are TGTGCCAGCATGACGGGCACCTACGAGCAGTACTTC.

This clone has just one count. V gene TRBV3-1 (or the pseudogene TRBV3-2) combines with J gene TRBJ2-7; 7 bases line up with TRBD1. This CDR3 is 15 amino acids long. Germline V CDR1 and CDR2: LGHDT, YNNKEL (reference sequence). Trimming took 5 bases from V and 3 from J; bases not matched to a gene: 10. CDR3 nucleotides: TGTGCCAGCAGCTTCTCCGACAGGGTCGGCTACGAGCAGTACTTC. Its protein is CASSFSDRVGYEQYF.

V and J are TRBV19 and TRBJ1-4; D gene uncertain. CDR3 length equals 14 residues. From germline, CDR1 is LNHDA and CDR2 SQIVND (reference sequence). Trimming stripped 3 bases from V and 4 bases from J, with 9 bases between. The CDR3, as DNA: TGTGCCAGTAGTATTACAATGAGTAATGAAAAACTGTTTTTT. This sequence encodes CASSITMSNEKLFF.